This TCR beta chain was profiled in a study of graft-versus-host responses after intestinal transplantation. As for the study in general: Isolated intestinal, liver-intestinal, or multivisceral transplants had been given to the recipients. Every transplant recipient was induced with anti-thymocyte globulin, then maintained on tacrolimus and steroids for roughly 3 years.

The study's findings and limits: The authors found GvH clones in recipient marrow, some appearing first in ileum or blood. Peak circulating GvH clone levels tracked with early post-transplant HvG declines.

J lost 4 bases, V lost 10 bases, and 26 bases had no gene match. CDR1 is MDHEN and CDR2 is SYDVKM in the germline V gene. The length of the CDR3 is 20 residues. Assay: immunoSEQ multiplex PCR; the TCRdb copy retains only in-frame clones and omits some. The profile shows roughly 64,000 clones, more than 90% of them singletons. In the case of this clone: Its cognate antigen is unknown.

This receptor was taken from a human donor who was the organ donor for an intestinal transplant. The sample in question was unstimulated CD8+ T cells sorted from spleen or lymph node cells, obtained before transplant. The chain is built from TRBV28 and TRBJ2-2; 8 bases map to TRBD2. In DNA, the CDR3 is TGTGCCACCTCAGTAAAGAACAGGGCTGAAGCGGGAGCTAGCACCGGGGAGCTGTTTTTT. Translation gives CATSVKNRAEAGASTGELFF. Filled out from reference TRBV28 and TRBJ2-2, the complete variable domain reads DVKVTQSSRYLVKRTGEKVFLECVQDMDHENMFWYRQDPGLGLRLIYFSYDVKMKEKGDIPEGYSVSREKKERFSLILESASTNQTSMYLCATSVKNRAEAGASTGELFFGEGSRLTVL.